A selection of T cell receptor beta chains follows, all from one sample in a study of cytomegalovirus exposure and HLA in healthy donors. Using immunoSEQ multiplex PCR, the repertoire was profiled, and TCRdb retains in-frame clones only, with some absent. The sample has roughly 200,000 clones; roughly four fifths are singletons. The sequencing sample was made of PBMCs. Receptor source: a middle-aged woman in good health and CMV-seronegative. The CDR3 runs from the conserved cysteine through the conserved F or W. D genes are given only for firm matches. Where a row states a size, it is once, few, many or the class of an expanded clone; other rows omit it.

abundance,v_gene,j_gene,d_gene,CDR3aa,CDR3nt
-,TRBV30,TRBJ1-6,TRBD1,CAWRGGTGMGSPLHF,TGTGCCTGGAGGGGGGGGACAGGGATGGGTTCACCCCTCCACTTT
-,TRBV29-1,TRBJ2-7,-,CSVEMTGRSQHEQYF,TGCAGCGTTGAGATGACGGGAAGGTCACAACACGAGCAGTACTTC
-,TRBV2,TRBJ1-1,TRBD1,CASKSPQGMNTEAFF,TGTGCCAGCAAGAGCCCACAGGGGATGAACACTGAAGCTTTCTTT
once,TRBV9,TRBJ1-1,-,CASTTSLSNTEAFF,TGTGCCAGCACCACTTCTCTGTCGAACACTGAAGCTTTCTTT
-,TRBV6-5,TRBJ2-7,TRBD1,CASSPGQGDYEQYF,TGTGCCAGCAGCCCCGGACAGGGCGACTACGAGCAGTACTTC
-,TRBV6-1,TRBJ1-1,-,CASSDSKKWGGVAEAFF,TGTGCCAGCAGTGATTCGAAAAAATGGGGAGGGGTCGCCGAAGCTTTCTTT
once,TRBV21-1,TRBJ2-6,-,CASSVTGTQSPGANVLTF,TGTGCCAGCAGCGTAACCGGGACACAGTCTCCTGGGGCCAACGTCCTGACTTTC
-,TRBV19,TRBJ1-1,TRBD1,CASRTGQGALEAFF,TGTGCCAGTAGAACGGGACAGGGGGCACTTGAAGCTTTCTTT
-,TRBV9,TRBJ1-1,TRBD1,CASSPGTAEAFF,TGTGCCAGCAGCCCCGGGACAGCTGAAGCTTTCTTT
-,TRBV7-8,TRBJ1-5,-,CASSAGIRNFNQPQHF,TGTGCCAGCAGCGCGGGAATCAGGAACTTCAATCAGCCCCAGCATTTT
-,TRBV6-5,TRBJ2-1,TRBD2,CASSLSGGPSNEQFF,TGTGCCAGCAGTCTAAGCGGGGGGCCTTCCAATGAGCAGTTCTTC
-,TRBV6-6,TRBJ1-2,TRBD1,CASSLTSGTGGNGYTF,TGTGCCAGCAGTCTAACCAGCGGGACAGGGGGCAATGGCTACACCTTC
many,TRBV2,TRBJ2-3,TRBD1,CASKQITGTGLADTQYF,TGTGCCAGCAAGCAAATTACCGGGACAGGGCTCGCAGATACGCAGTATTTT
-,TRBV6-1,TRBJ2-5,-,CASSPKETQYF,TGTGCCAGCAGTCCCAAAGAGACCCAGTACTTC
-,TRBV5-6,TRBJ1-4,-,CASSKARVSEKLFF,TGTGCCAGCAGCAAGGCGCGGGTTTCTGAAAAACTGTTTTTT
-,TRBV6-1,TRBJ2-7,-,CASSEMGDFVYEQYF,TGTGCCAGCAGTGAGATGGGCGATTTCGTTTACGAGCAGTACTTC
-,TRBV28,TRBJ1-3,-,CAHGESGNTIYF,TGTGCCCACGGTGAATCTGGAAACACCATATATTTT
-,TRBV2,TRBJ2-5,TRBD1,CASSDTGQGRETQYF,TGTGCCAGCAGCGATACAGGACAGGGACGAGAGACCCAGTACTTC
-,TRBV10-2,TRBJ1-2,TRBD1,CASSPSSPLTGGHGYTF,TGCGCCAGCAGTCCTTCTTCCCCTTTGACAGGGGGTCATGGCTACACCTTC
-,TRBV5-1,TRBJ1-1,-,CASSLYAGANPEAFF,TGCGCCAGCAGCTTGTACGCAGGGGCCAATCCTGAAGCTTTCTTT
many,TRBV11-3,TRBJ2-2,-,CASKGHSNTGELFF,TGTGCCAGCAAGGGACATTCGAACACCGGGGAGCTGTTTTTT
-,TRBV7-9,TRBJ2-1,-,CASRVGGGAHEQFF,TGTGCCAGCCGTGTTGGAGGGGGGGCCCATGAGCAGTTCTTC
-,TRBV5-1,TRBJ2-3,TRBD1,CASSPDRVAQYF,TGCGCCAGCAGCCCCGACAGGGTAGCGCAGTATTTT
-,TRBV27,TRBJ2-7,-,CASSPHRDTYEQYF,TGTGCCAGCAGTCCTCACAGGGACACCTACGAGCAGTACTTC
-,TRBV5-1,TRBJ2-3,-,CASSFRLGRTDTQYF,TGCGCCAGCAGCTTCCGACTAGGCCGCACAGATACGCAGTATTTT
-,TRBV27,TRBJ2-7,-,CASSLSPGYEQYF,TGTGCCAGCAGTTTAAGTCCAGGGTATGAGCAGTACTTC
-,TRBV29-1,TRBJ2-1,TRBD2,CSVPTSVGEQFF,TGCAGCGTTCCCACTAGCGTCGGTGAGCAGTTCTTC
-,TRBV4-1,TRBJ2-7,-,CASSHGPSSGDEQYF,TGCGCCAGCAGCCACGGGCCCAGCTCAGGGGACGAGCAGTACTTC
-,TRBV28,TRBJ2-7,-,CASSFGSLGEQYF,TGTGCCAGCAGTTTCGGGTCCCTGGGTGAGCAGTACTTC
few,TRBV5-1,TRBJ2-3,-,CASSRSGPDTQYF,TGCGCCAGCAGCCGCTCAGGTCCAGATACGCAGTATTTT
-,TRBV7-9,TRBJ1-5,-,CASSLEGGGNQPQHF,TGTGCCAGCAGCTTAGAAGGGGGAGGCAATCAGCCCCAGCATTTT
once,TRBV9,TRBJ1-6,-,CASSVAGEGPSPLHF,TGTGCCAGCAGCGTAGCGGGGGAGGGACCCTCACCCCTCCACTTT
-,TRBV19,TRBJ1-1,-,CASSMFIGGQAFF,TGTGCCAGTAGTATGTTCATCGGTGGGCAGGCTTTCTTT
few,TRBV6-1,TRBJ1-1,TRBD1,CASSPRQGRNTEAFF,TGTGCCAGCAGTCCCAGACAGGGGCGGAACACTGAAGCTTTCTTT
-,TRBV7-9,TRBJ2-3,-,CASSSVRQAVSDTQYF,TGTGCCAGCAGCTCGGTGAGACAGGCTGTATCAGATACGCAGTATTTT
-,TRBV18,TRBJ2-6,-,CASSPQGSGANVLTF,TGTGCCAGCTCACCTCAGGGATCTGGGGCCAACGTCCTGACTTTC
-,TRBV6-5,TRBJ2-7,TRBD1,CASRKERTGDYEQYF,TGTGCCAGCAGGAAGGAGCGGACAGGGGACTACGAGCAGTACTTC
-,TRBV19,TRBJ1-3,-,CASRSGGAGNTIYF,TGTGCCAGTCGAAGCGGGGGAGCCGGAAACACCATATATTTT